The 8 T cell receptor beta chains in this list originate from one sample, sequenced in a study of blood T cell repertoires in COVID-19. Sequencing used immunoSEQ multiplex PCR; TCRdb keeps in-frame clones, though not all of them. The table records around 250,000 clones, roughly 86% of them present only once. Sequenced material: peripheral blood. All receptors derive from a middle-aged man with active or convalescent COVID-19.

The chain carries TRBV19 and TRBJ2-1; tentatively, D is TRBD1 (6 bases). Trimming took 4 bases from V and 5 from J, leaving 6 bases between them. Germline assignment: CDR1 LNHDA and CDR2 SQIVND (reference sequence). This CDR3 region has 12 residues. The CDR3 coding sequence is TGTGCCAGTAGTAGACAGGACAATGAGCAGTTCTTC. It specifies CASSRQDNEQFF.

The rearrangement uses TRBV30 and TRBJ2-5; the D is unclear. The CDR3 contains 12 residues. V was clipped by 5 bases and J by 5 bases, with 12 bases between them. Germline loops: CDR1 GTSNPN, CDR2 SVGIG (reference sequence). CDR3 DNA: TGTGCCTGGGCTAACCTCGGGGAGACCCAGTACTTC. As protein: CAWANLGETQYF.

This sequence joins TRBV7-9 and TRBJ1-5; 7 nucleotides agree with TRBD1. With 5 bases clipped from V and 6 bases from J, the junction kept 7 bases outside the gene matches. The CDR3 contains 14 residues. The germline CDR1 and CDR2 sequences are SEHNR and FQNEAQ (reference sequence). The CDR3 DNA follows: TGTGCCAGCAGCCATACAGGGGATCTTCAGCCCCAGCATTTT. Residues: CASSHTGDLQPQHF.

This clone has just one count. The chain links TRBV5-1 to TRBJ2-6; TRBD1 agrees at 7 bases. J was trimmed by 3 bases and V by 4 bases; bases with no gene match: 1. Per germline, CDR1 SGHRS and CDR2 YFSETQ. This CDR3 is 14 amino acids long. The CDR3 here is CASSDRVGANVLTF. For the CDR3, the DNA is TGCGCCAGCAGCGACAGGGTTGGGGCCAACGTCCTGACTTTC.

This chain connects TRBV2 to TRBJ1-1, with D perhaps TRBD1 (6 bases). The CDR3 loop spans 14 amino acids. Germline CDR1 reads SNHLY; CDR2 reads FYNNEI. V was shortened by 5 bases and J by 2 bases, with 12 bases between the two germline ends. The CDR3 sequence is CASSLQGYNTEAFF. As DNA, the CDR3 is TGTGCCAGCAGTCTACAGGGCTATAACACTGAAGCTTTCTTT.

This chain uses TRBV27 with TRBJ2-2; D is unclear. The CDR3 is 16 amino acids. Germline values: CDR1 MNHEY, CDR2 SMNVEV (reference sequence). V shed 2 bases and J shed 0 bases, with 10 bases lying between them. The CDR3 DNA reads as TGTGCCAGCAGTTTAGGAGTAGGAGCGAACACCGGGGAGCTGTTTTTT. It is translated as CASSLGVGANTGELFF.

The V gene is TRBV7-2, the J gene TRBJ1-6; 7 positions agree with TRBD1. The CDR3 totals 17 residues. Germline V gene lookup returns CDR1 SGHTA and CDR2 FQGNSA. J lost 5 bases, V lost 3 bases, and 10 bases had no gene match. CDR3 amino acids: CASSLPSLTGDNSPLHF. DNA of the CDR3: TGTGCCAGCAGCTTGCCCTCCCTTACAGGGGATAATTCACCCCTCCACTTT.

The chain uses TRBV19 and TRBJ1-2; tentative D call: TRBD1 (5 bases). Germline CDR1 LNHDA, CDR2 SQIVND (reference sequence). Trimming removed 5 bases from V and 4 bases from J, with 20 bases in between. The CDR3 loop spans 16 amino acids. Here the CDR3 DNA reads TGTGCCAGTAGTTCGCGACAGCCCCCTAACAGCTATGGCTACACCTTC. This gives the protein CASSSRQPPNSYGYTF.